This T cell receptor (beta chain) was retrieved from a study of shared clonotypes between healthy human individuals. As regards this clone: Mismatch with germline at one junction end may stem from a read error.

In replicate PCRs of sorted subsets, 150 to 200 ng DNA, tens of thousands of T cell genomes, was used. The method was immunoSEQ multiplex PCR; TCRdb's version includes in-frame clones alone and lacks a portion of them. This sample has some 630,000 clones; around 96% occur once, and the top ten carry roughly 0.12%. Naive CD8 cells were CD45RO-negative, positively selected for CCR7, excluding terminally differentiated effector memory CD45RA+ cells. Germline CDR1 is MDHEN and CDR2 is SYDVKM. The CDR3 is made up of 13 amino acids. Sequenced sample: naive CD8+ T cells sorted from blood. This sequence joins TRBV28 and TRBJ2-7, with D perhaps TRBD1 or TRBD2 (5 bases each). This clonotype originated in a woman in her thirties in good health. DNA of the CDR3: TGTGCCAGCAGTTCCGGGGCGCGTCCTGGGTCTACCTTC. It yields the protein CASSSGARPGSTF.